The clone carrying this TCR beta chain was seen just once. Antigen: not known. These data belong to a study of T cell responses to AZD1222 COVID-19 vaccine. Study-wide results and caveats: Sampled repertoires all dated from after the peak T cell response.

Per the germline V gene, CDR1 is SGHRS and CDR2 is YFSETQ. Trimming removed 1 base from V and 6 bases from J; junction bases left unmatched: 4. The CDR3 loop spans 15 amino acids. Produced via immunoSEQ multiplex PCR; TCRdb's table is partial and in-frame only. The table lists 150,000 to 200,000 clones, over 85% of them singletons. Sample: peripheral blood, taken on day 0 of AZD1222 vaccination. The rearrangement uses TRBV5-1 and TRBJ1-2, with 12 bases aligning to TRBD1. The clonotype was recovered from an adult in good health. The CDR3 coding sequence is TGCGCCAGCAGCTTGTCGGGACAGGGGGCACATGGCTACACCTTC. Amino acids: CASSLSGQGAHGYTF.